These 32 T cell receptor beta chains share one sample of origin, sequenced in a study of Graves' ophthalmopathy and Graves' hyperthyroidism. TCR beta CDR3 amplification used RNA transcripts. Second-round multiplex PCR came after first-round RT-PCR with HTBI primers. TCRdb re-called the multiplex PCR reads with MiXCR, one entry per CDR3 protein. The sample has hundreds of thousands of distinct CDR3 sequences, roughly 20% seen once. The material sequenced was peripheral blood. These receptors were collected from a woman aged 18-30 years with stable Graves' hyperthyroidism.

This clonotype has a single count. This rearrangement joins TRBV25-1 to TRBJ2-7; TRBD2 is a possible D gene (6 bases). Trimming cost V 1 base and J 3 bases, with 13 bases left between them. The CDR3 spans 15 residues. The V gene's germline CDR1 is MGHDK and CDR2 SYGVNS. The CDR3 region has the DNA TGTGCCAGCAGTGAATGGGGTAGCGGCTTCTACGAGCAGTACTTC. Protein sequence: CASSEWGSGFYEQYF.

The table lists this clonotype with many counts. CDR3 region: CASDTGMNTGELFF. Written as DNA, the CDR3 is TGTGCCAGCGATACAGGGATGAACACCGGGGAGCTGTTTTTT. The chain couples TRBV25-1 to TRBJ2-2; D may be TRBD1 (6 bases). The CDR3 is made up of 14 amino acids. V dropped 8 bases and J dropped 1 base, with 11 bases sitting between them. The germline CDR1 and CDR2 sequences are MGHDK and SYGVNS.

This clonotype was detected many times. The chain joins TRBV7-9 to TRBJ2-7; no definite D call. In germline, CDR1 is SEHNR, CDR2 FQNEAQ (reference sequence). There are 13 residues in the CDR3. Between the trimmed V and J ends, which lost 3 bases and 2 bases, there was a span of 8 bases. CDR3 loop: CASSFAHTYEQYF. The CDR3 coding sequence is TGTGCCAGCAGCTTTGCTCACACCTACGAGCAGTACTTC. Full variable domain (missing parts from reference TRBV7-9 and TRBJ2-7): DTGVSQNPRHKITKRGQNVTFRCDPISEHNRLYWYRQTLGQGPEFLTYFQNEAQLEKSRLLSDRFSAERPKGSFSTLEIQRTEQGDSAMYLCASSFAHTYEQYFGPGTRLTVT.

This clonotype came up many times. CDR3 nucleotide sequence: TGTGCCAGCAGTTATAGCAGGGGGGACACTGAAGCTTTCTTT. This gives the protein CASSYSRGDTEAFF. The chain joins TRBV6-5 to TRBJ1-1, with 7 bases aligning to TRBD1. Germline V gene lookup returns CDR1 MNHEY and CDR2 SVGAGI. The J segment lost 3 bases and the V segment lost 3 bases, leaving 4 bases of the junction unmatched. This CDR3 is built from 14 residues.

This CDR3 is CASSPTQTYEQYF. CDR3 sequence (DNA): TGTGCCAGCAGCCCTACACAAACCTACGAGCAGTACTTC. The chain has TRBV3-1 and TRBJ2-7, with D hard to call. The CDR3 loop spans 13 amino acids. Looked up from germline, CDR1 is LGHDT and CDR2 is YNNKEL (reference sequence). Trimming took off 4 bases at V and 2 bases at J, with 9 bases between the two ends.

The rearrangement joins TRBV6-1 to TRBJ1-2, with TRBD1 matching over 8 bases. Germline V gene data show CDR1 as MNHNS and CDR2 as SASEGT. CDR3 length equals 18 residues. V trimming: 1 base; J trimming: 4 bases; junction bases outside the gene matches: 14. CDR3 region: CASSEDRGQGSPGYGYTF. The CDR3 DNA reads TGTGCCAGCAGTGAAGATAGAGGACAGGGATCCCCTGGCTATGGCTACACCTTC.

At least ten counts were recorded for this clonotype. The chain links TRBV2 to TRBJ1-6; D remains unclear. The CDR3 is 13 amino acids. The germline V and J ends were trimmed by 3 bases and 11 bases, with 11 bases remaining between them. Germline CDR1 SNHLY, CDR2 FYNNEI. CDR3 protein: CASSEGLPTPLHF. CDR3 in DNA: TGTGCCAGCAGTGAGGGCCTCCCTACACCCCTCCACTTT. Using reference TRBV2 and TRBJ1-6 for the parts outside the CDR3, the full variable domain is EPEVTQTPSHQVTQMGQEVILRCVPISNHLYFYWYRQILGQKVEFLVSFYNNEISEKSEIFDDQFSVERPDGSNFTLKIRSTKLEDSAMYFCASSEGLPTPLHFGNGTRLTVT.

Comment on this clonotype: This may be a read error: a much more frequent sequence differs by one nucleotide. The chain employs TRBV20-1 and TRBJ1-2; D ambiguous. V gave up 3 bases and J gave up 1 base, with 9 bases separating them. The CDR3 has 13 amino acids. CDR1 is DFQATT and CDR2 is SNEGSKA in the germline V gene (reference sequence). The CDR3 region is CSASPVFNYGYTF. CDR3 sequence (DNA): TGCAGTGCTAGCCCAGTTTTTAACTATGGCTACACCTTC.

In its sample, this clonotype was seen many times. The chain uses TRBV18 and TRBJ2-7; perhaps TRBD2 as D (5 bases). The V and J ends lost 6 bases and 0 bases respectively, with 12 bases between them. CDR3 length: 14 residues. CDR1 is KGHSH, CDR2 LQKENI, per germline. CDR3 protein: CASSMRVSSYEQYF. CDR3 DNA sequence: TGTGCCAGCTCCATGCGGGTGAGCTCCTACGAGCAGTACTTC.

This clonotype was seen many times. This chain connects TRBV25-1 to TRBJ1-3, with TRBD1 identical over 7 bases. The V and J ends lost 5 bases and 0 bases, in that order; junction bases with no gene match: 10. The CDR3 is 17 residues long. Germline assignment: CDR1 MGHDK and CDR2 SYGVNS. The CDR3 here is CASSSSRTGLSGNTIYF. CDR3 nucleotides: TGTGCCAGCAGTTCTTCCCGGACAGGTCTCTCTGGAAACACCATATATTTT.

This clonotype has at least ten counts. The chain uses TRBV12-3 or TRBV12-4 and TRBJ2-5; D is unresolved. This CDR3 is built from 14 residues. The ends were cut back, 6 bases at V and 2 bases at J, with 13 bases in the middle. Here the CDR3 DNA reads TGTGCCAGCAGCCGAGATAGGCTACAAGAGACCCAGTACTTC. This translates into CASSRDRLQETQYF.

This clonotype was seen repeatedly, ten times or more. CDR3 sequence: CASSAGSGYTF. DNA of the CDR3: TGTGCCAGCAGTGCAGGGAGCGGCTACACCTTC. The chain joins TRBV25-1 to TRBJ1-2; tentatively, D is TRBD1 (5 bases). The ends were cut back, 4 bases at V and 8 bases at J, with 8 bases in the middle. This CDR3 is 11 amino acids long. Germline values: CDR1 MGHDK, CDR2 SYGVNS.

This clonotype was counted ten times or more. The chain recombines TRBV20-1 with TRBJ2-7, with a weak D call TRBD2 (5 bases). The germline V gene encodes CDR1 DFQATT and CDR2 SNEGSKA (reference sequence). The ends were cut back, 6 bases at V and 0 bases at J, with 15 bases in the middle. This CDR3 comprises 14 residues. CDR3: CSAIGRESSYEQYF. In DNA form, the CDR3 reads TGCAGTGCGATCGGACGGGAAAGCTCCTACGAGCAGTACTTC.

This clonotype was counted a few times. The chain employs TRBV6-5 and TRBJ1-5; TRBD1 matches at 8 bases. This CDR3 comprises 14 residues. Trimming cost V 2 bases and J 6 bases; bases outside gene matches: 3. Germline CDR1 reads MNHEY; CDR2 reads SVGAGI. CDR3 bases: TGTGCCAGCAGTTACGCAGGGGGCGTTCAGCCCCAGCATTTT. It is translated as CASSYAGGVQPQHF.

This clonotype was counted ten times or more. The chain combines TRBV9 with TRBJ1-6; no firm D call. CDR1 SGDLS and CDR2 YYNGEE come from the germline V gene. Deletions cut 1 base from V and 10 bases from J, with 9 bases between. The CDR3 totals 13 residues. The CDR3 is CASSVTRGSPLHF. CDR3 nucleotides: TGTGCCAGCAGCGTAACGAGAGGGTCACCCCTCCACTTT.

This clonotype has ten or more counts. V and J are TRBV20-1 and TRBJ1-1; no clear D gene. From germline, CDR1 is DFQATT and CDR2 SNEGSKA (reference sequence). The V gene lost 6 bases and the J gene lost 0 bases, with 8 bases spanning the gap. CDR3 size: 12 residues. The CDR3 spells CSALGLNTEAFF. Here the CDR3 DNA reads TGCAGTGCCCTTGGGCTGAACACTGAAGCTTTCTTT.

Ten or more counts support this clonotype. The CDR3 sequence: CSVEDAPGGNAFF. The CDR3 nucleotides are TGCAGCGTTGAAGATGCTCCCGGGGGGAACGCTTTCTTT. The chain couples TRBV29-1 to TRBJ1-1; TRBD1 is a possible D gene (5 bases). V lost 0 bases, J lost 11 bases, and 16 bases lay in between. CDR1 is SQVTM and CDR2 is ANQGSEA in the germline V gene. CDR3 length equals 13 residues.

This clonotype appeared many times. The rearrangement uses TRBV19 and TRBJ2-7; D is unclear. Per germline, CDR1 LNHDA and CDR2 SQIVND (reference sequence). CDR3 length: 14 residues. Deletions cut 8 bases from V and 3 bases from J, with 17 bases between. Written as DNA, the CDR3 is TGTGCCAGTGCCTTCTCCGGCAGTGTCTACGAGCAGTACTTC. Translation: CASAFSGSVYEQYF. Filled out from reference TRBV19 and TRBJ2-7, the complete variable domain reads DGGITQSPKYLFRKEGQNVTLSCEQNLNHDAMYWYRQDPGQGLRLIYYSQIVNDFQKGDIAEGYSVSREKKESFPLTVTSAQKNPTAFYLCASAFSGSVYEQYFGPGTRLTVT.

The gene calls are TRBV7-8 and TRBJ2-4, with D uncertain. V lost 5 bases, J lost 7 bases, and 18 bases lay in between. The length of the CDR3 is 15 residues. Per the germline V gene, CDR1 is SGHVS and CDR2 is FQNEAQ. The CDR3 DNA sequence: TGTGCCAGCAGCCTTTCCGGGTCCTCCGGGAACATTCAGTACTTC. This encodes CASSLSGSSGNIQYF.

V and J are TRBV28 and TRBJ1-1, with D possibly being TRBD1 (6 bases). Trimming shortened V by 8 bases and J by 1 base, and 14 bases separated the two germline ends. The germline gives CDR1 MDHEN, CDR2 SYDVKM. The CDR3 covers 14 residues. In nucleotides, the CDR3 is TGTGCCAGCGTGGCGACAGGTCGGAACACTGAAGCTTTCTTT. Protein sequence: CASVATGRNTEAFF.

This clonotype was counted at least ten times. This chain joins TRBV7-2 and TRBJ2-7, with D hard to call. The germline V gene encodes CDR1 SGHTA and CDR2 FQGNSA. CDR3 size: 13 residues. The germline V and J ends were trimmed by 5 bases and 5 bases, with 13 bases remaining between them. The CDR3 protein is CASSQGMFDEQYF. In DNA, the CDR3 is TGTGCCAGCAGCCAAGGGATGTTCGACGAGCAGTACTTC.

This chain uses TRBV29-1 with TRBJ1-2; D gene uncertain. This CDR3 has 10 residues. CDR1 SQVTM and CDR2 ANQGSEA come from the germline V gene. The V and J ends lost 7 bases and 7 bases respectively, with 10 bases between them. CDR3 bases: TGCAGCGCGATAGACTCTGGCTACACCTTC. This gives the protein CSAIDSGYTF.

This clonotype was counted only a few times. Given a much more abundant clone one base away, this may be a read error. The CDR3 protein is CASSEWGLGQGTSEVFF. The DNA of the CDR3 is TGCGCCAGCAGCGAATGGGGCCTCGGACAGGGGACCTCTGAAGTTTTCTTT. This chain connects TRBV5-1 to TRBJ1-1; 9 bases fit TRBD1. Germline CDR1 and CDR2: SGHRS and YFSETQ. The CDR3 consists of 17 residues. The full variable domain, with the rest looked up from reference TRBV5-1 and TRBJ1-1, is KAGVTQTPRYLIKTRGQQVTLSCSPISGHRSVSWYQQTPGQGLQFLFEYFSETQRNKGNFPGRFSGRQFSNSRSEMNVSTLELGDSALYLCASSEWGLGQGTSEVFFGQGTRLTVV.

As for this clonotype: This clone may be a read error of a much larger clone one base away. The chain employs TRBV2 and TRBJ2-3; 11 bases align to TRBD1. Per germline, CDR1 SNHLY and CDR2 FYNNEI. The length of the CDR3 is 15 residues. The CDR3 spells CTSSGTGGSTDTQYF. Written as DNA, the CDR3 is TGTACCAGCAGCGGGACAGGGGGTAGCACAGATACGCAGTATTTT.

Ten or more counts support this clonotype. V is TRBV4-1 and J is TRBJ2-7, with 8 bases that match TRBD1. V was pared by 3 bases and J by 5 bases, with 9 bases of the junction left unmatched. Germline values: CDR1 MGHRA, CDR2 YSYEKL. This CDR3 has 15 residues. The CDR3, as DNA: TGCGCCAGCAGCCAGGTACAGGGGGGATGGGACGAGCAGTACTTC. Its translation is CASSQVQGGWDEQYF.

As concerns this clonotype: A much bigger clone sits one base away, suggesting this may be a read error. The genes are TRBV12-3 or TRBV12-4 and TRBJ2-2; 8 nucleotides match TRBD1. This CDR3 has 16 residues. The CDR3 spells CASSTPTGALTGELCF. As DNA, the CDR3 is TGTGCCAGCAGTACGCCGACAGGGGCCCTAACCGGGGAGCTGTGTTTT.

This clonotype came up many times. The chain joins TRBV3-1 to TRBJ2-5, with D perhaps TRBD2 (6 bases). CDR1 and CDR2 from the germline V gene are LGHDT and YNNKEL (reference sequence). The CDR3 runs to 13 residues. With 1 base removed from V and 5 bases from J, the gap between germline ends came to 8 bases. CDR3 loop: CASSQGTTETQYF. The CDR3, as DNA: TGTGCCAGCAGCCAAGGGACTACCGAGACCCAGTACTTC.

The genes are TRBV2 and TRBJ1-2; a possible D gene is TRBD1 (5 bases). Germline V lookup: CDR1 SNHLY, CDR2 FYNNEI. The CDR3 loop spans 16 amino acids. The germline V and J ends were trimmed by 7 bases and 8 bases, with 26 bases remaining between them. The CDR3 bases are TGTGCCAGCAACCTAGGGGTCAGGGTTCCTTCCCGAGGCTACACCTTC. It codes for CASNLGVRVPSRGYTF.

In this sample, this clonotype turned up a few times. The chain uses TRBV5-1 and TRBJ2-7, with a tentative D call TRBD2 (5 bases). The CDR3 runs to 15 residues. V lost 0 bases and J 3 bases, leaving 13 bases between the germline ends. CDR1 and CDR2 (germline): SGHRS, YFSETQ. The CDR3 loop reads CASSLDVGADYEQYF. CDR3 bases: TGCGCCAGCAGCTTGGACGTGGGAGCGGACTACGAGCAGTACTTC.

This clonotype has a count of ten or more. V usage is TRBV28 and J usage is TRBJ1-1; maybe TRBD1 (5 bases). The CDR3 is 16 residues long. The V end was cut by 3 bases, the J end by 0 bases, with 14 bases between. Germline values: CDR1 MDHEN, CDR2 SYDVKM. CDR3 protein: CASSLRQPFMNTEAFF. Here the CDR3 DNA reads TGTGCCAGCAGTTTGAGACAGCCGTTCATGAACACTGAAGCTTTCTTT. Drawing the rest from reference TRBV28 and TRBJ1-1, the complete variable domain is DVKVTQSSRYLVKRTGEKVFLECVQDMDHENMFWYRQDPGLGLRLIYFSYDVKMKEKGDIPEGYSVSREKKERFSLILESASTNQTSMYLCASSLRQPFMNTEAFFGQGTRLTVV.

This clonotype was observed many times. This chain connects TRBV7-3 to TRBJ2-2; 10 nucleotides line up with TRBD2. Germline loops: CDR1 SGHTA, CDR2 FQGTGA. Trimming at V came to 1 base and at J to 5 bases, leaving 4 bases not matched to a gene. The CDR3 length is 16 residues. Written as DNA, the CDR3 is TGTGCCAGCAGCTTAAGACCGGGACTAGCGACCGGGGAGCTGTTTTTT. Its protein product is CASSLRPGLATGELFF.

Ten or more counts support this clonotype. The rearrangement uses TRBV28 and TRBJ2-7; D not resolved. This CDR3 contains 14 residues. The germline V gene encodes CDR1 MDHEN and CDR2 SYDVKM. With 3 bases removed from V and 2 bases from J, the gap between germline ends came to 11 bases. The CDR3 protein is CASSFRLTTYEQYF. CDR3 in DNA: TGTGCCAGCAGTTTTCGTTTGACGACCTACGAGCAGTACTTC.